The clone carrying this T cell receptor (beta chain) has a handful of counts. The data were taken from a study of CD8+ T cells in alopecia areata. This sample's treatment: oral pan-JAK inhibitor, 5-10 mg twice daily. Per germline, CDR1 SGHRS and CDR2 YFSETQ. This CDR3 contains 15 residues. V dropped 1 base and J dropped 4; count of bases not matched to a gene: 5. In each case, RNA was isolated and then reverse transcribed into cDNA as the sequencing template. Here immunoSEQ multiplex PCR was the method, and the copy in TCRdb shows in-frame clones only, minus some. The sample shows around 270,000 clones, roughly 60% of them seen only once.

The source was CD4+ T cells sorted from blood, collected at week 24, from a patient treated with tofacitinib. This rearrangement joins TRBV5-1 to TRBJ2-5; 9 bases are a match to TRBD1. This sequence was found in a human donor with alopecia areata. The CDR3 DNA reads as TGCGCCAGCAGCTTGTGGGACAGGGTCTCAGAGACCCAGTACTTC. This gives the protein CASSLWDRVSETQYF. The entire variable domain, with the rest obtained from reference TRBV5-1 and TRBJ2-5, is as follows: KAGVTQTPRYLIKTRGQQVTLSCSPISGHRSVSWYQQTPGQGLQFLFEYFSETQRNKGNFPGRFSGRQFSNSRSEMNVSTLELGDSALYLCASSLWDRVSETQYFGPGTRLLVL.